The 27 T cell receptor beta chains listed next were all sequenced from one sample in a study of beta chain features in type 1 diabetes. Broader study findings: TCRB CDR3 length was moderately but significantly reduced in all four CD4+ subsets of Type 1 diabetes patients.

TCRB transcripts that were expressed got sequenced, as all of the isolated RNA had been reverse transcribed. Repertoires were generated with immunoSEQ multiplex PCR, while TCRdb's copy carries only in-frame clones and drops some. This table has just under 150,000 clones, less than 15% appearing once. No antigens are known for them. The sample consisted of central memory CD4+ T cells from blood. These receptor sequences come from a man between 18 and 29 years old with type 1 diabetes.

The chain joins TRBV5-1 to TRBJ2-7; tentative D call: TRBD1 (6 bases). V lost 0 bases, J lost 0 bases, and 10 bases lay in between. Germline values: CDR1 SGHRS, CDR2 YFSETQ. The CDR3 loop spans 15 amino acids. The CDR3: CASSLEGDNSYEQYF. CDR3 sequence (DNA): TGCGCCAGCAGCTTGGAGGGGGACAACTCCTACGAGCAGTACTTC.

The chain has TRBV6-1 and TRBJ1-6; 8 nucleotides agree with TRBD1. CDR1 and CDR2 from the germline V gene are MNHNS and SASEGT. The V gene end was trimmed by 1 base and the J gene end by 6 bases; junction bases not matched to a gene: 5. The CDR3 spans 16 residues. DNA for the CDR3: TGTGCCAGCAGTGAAGGGCAGGGGGCGGTTAATTCACCCCTCCACTTT. Translated: CASSEGQGAVNSPLHF.

This clone occurred a few times. This chain links TRBV7-9 with TRBJ1-2, with 8 nucleotides matching TRBD1. Germline V gives CDR1 SEHNR, CDR2 FQNEAQ (reference sequence). This CDR3 is built from 15 residues. The trim removed 5 bases at V and 6 bases at J, leaving 11 bases unmatched. The chain's CDR3 is CASSPPGQVWDGYTF. The CDR3 DNA reads as TGTGCCAGCAGCCCTCCGGGACAGGTCTGGGATGGCTACACCTTC.

The rearrangement links TRBV5-6 to TRBJ2-7; D is unresolved. CDR3 size: 15 residues. CDR1 is SGHDT and CDR2 is YYEEEE in the germline V gene. With 6 bases removed from V and 0 bases from J, the gap between germline ends came to 16 bases. The chain's CDR3 is CASTTVSSRSYEQYF. CDR3 nucleotide sequence: TGTGCCAGCACCACAGTCAGTTCCCGCTCCTACGAGCAGTACTTC.

Ten or more counts support this clone. This sequence joins TRBV19 and TRBJ1-6; 11 bases line up with TRBD1. CDR3 size: 13 residues. V trimming: 6 bases; J trimming: 9 bases; junction bases outside the gene matches: 1. CDR1 is LNHDA and CDR2 is SQIVND in the germline V gene (reference sequence). The CDR3 nucleotides are TGTGCCAGTAGGGGACAGGGGGTTTCACCCCTCCACTTT. This sequence encodes CASRGQGVSPLHF.

The gene calls are TRBV2 and TRBJ2-7, with D possibly TRBD2 on 6 matching bases. CDR1 is SNHLY and CDR2 is FYNNEI in the germline V gene. The CDR3 is 12 amino acids. V lost 10 bases and J lost 0, with 10 bases in between. CDR3 sequence reads: CAIGDSSYEQYF. CDR3 nucleotide sequence: TGTGCCATTGGGGACTCCTCCTACGAGCAGTACTTC.

This chain connects TRBV6-1 to TRBJ1-1; 9 bases agree with TRBD1. The germline V gene encodes CDR1 MNHNS and CDR2 SASEGT. Unmatched junction bases numbered 7, after V lost 6 bases and J lost 5 bases. The length of the CDR3 is 14 residues. The CDR3 loop is CASRLGTGRTEAFF. CDR3 bases: TGTGCCAGCAGACTGGGGACAGGGAGGACTGAAGCTTTCTTT.

The table lists this clone with a few counts. V gene TRBV18 combines with J gene TRBJ2-5; 7 bases align to TRBD1. This CDR3 has 13 residues. J gave up 2 bases and V 4 bases, and 1 base lay outside the gene matches. From germline, CDR1 is KGHSH and CDR2 LQKENI. CDR3 sequence reads: CASSQGQQETQYF. For the CDR3, the DNA is TGTGCCAGCTCACAGGGACAGCAAGAGACCCAGTACTTC.

The CDR3 reads CATSREVAGGAFF. The CDR3 DNA reads TGTGCCACCAGCAGAGAGGTTGCGGGGGGAGCTTTCTTT. V and J are TRBV15 and TRBJ1-1, with a tentative D call TRBD1 (5 bases). Trimming shortened V by 0 bases and J by 10 bases, and 12 bases separated the two germline ends. Germline V lookup: CDR1 LNHNV, CDR2 YYDKDF (reference sequence). The CDR3 covers 13 residues.

This clone was counted only a few times. The chain links TRBV30 to TRBJ1-1; maybe TRBD1 (5 bases). The V end lost 7 bases, the J end lost 6 bases, and 18 bases lay between the germline ends. The length of the CDR3 is 13 residues. Germline V gives CDR1 GTSNPN, CDR2 SVGIG (reference sequence). The CDR3, as DNA: TGTGCCTACGCCTGGTGGGGGGTCCCTGAAGCTTTCTTT. As protein: CAYAWWGVPEAFF.

CDR3 sequence reads: CSVLPTNTEAFF. The CDR3 DNA sequence: TGCAGCGTTCTTCCAACTAACACTGAAGCTTTCTTT. The V gene is TRBV29-1, the J gene TRBJ1-1; no clear D gene. This CDR3 comprises 12 residues. Trimming took off 5 bases at V and 2 bases at J, with 9 bases between the two ends. Germline lookup yields CDR1 SQVTM and CDR2 ANQGSEA. Drawing the rest from reference TRBV29-1 and TRBJ1-1, the complete variable domain is SAVISQKPSRDICQRGTSLTIQCQVDSQVTMMFWYRQQPGQSLTLIATANQGSEATYESGFVIDKFPISRPNLTFSTLTVSNMSPEDSSIYLCSVLPTNTEAFFGQGTRLTVV.

V and J are TRBV6-1 and TRBJ1-2, with D unclear. Per germline, CDR1 MNHNS and CDR2 SASEGT. Trimming left V 4 bases short and J 4 bases short, with 7 bases between. CDR3 length equals 12 residues. CDR3 nucleotide sequence: TGTGCCAGCAGTGGAGCAGTCTATGGCTACACCTTC. Translation: CASSGAVYGYTF.

This clone was seen only a few times. The rearrangement links TRBV5-1 to TRBJ2-1; 10 nucleotides agree with TRBD1. The germline CDR1 and CDR2 sequences are SGHRS and YFSETQ. V was clipped by 2 bases and J by 1 base; unmatched bases: 3. The CDR3 is 16 residues long. The CDR3 DNA follows: TGCGCCAGCAGCTTTAGGGACAGGGGTTCCTACAATGAGCAGTTCTTC. Encoded protein: CASSFRDRGSYNEQFF.

This clone was seen only a few times. The chain is built from TRBV29-1 and TRBJ1-2; D is ambiguous. The CDR3 consists of 13 residues. V was clipped by 4 bases and J by 4 bases, with 13 bases between them. Germline V gene lookup returns CDR1 SQVTM and CDR2 ANQGSEA. CDR3 region: CSVVMGSSYGYTF. Here the CDR3 DNA reads TGCAGCGTTGTAATGGGGAGTTCCTATGGCTACACCTTC.

There are a few counts of this clone. The chain combines TRBV5-1 with TRBJ2-7; 11 nucleotides align to TRBD1. This CDR3 has 14 amino acids. Trimming cost V 0 bases and J 6 bases; bases outside gene matches: 2. The germline V gene encodes CDR1 SGHRS and CDR2 YFSETQ. The CDR3 loop is CASSLEGQGAEQYF. Written as DNA, the CDR3 is TGCGCCAGCAGCTTGGAAGGACAGGGGGCCGAGCAGTACTTC.

This rearrangement joins TRBV30 to TRBJ1-6, with D unresolved. There are 16 residues in the CDR3. CDR1 and CDR2 (germline): GTSNPN, SVGIG (reference sequence). Trimming removed 0 bases at V and 8 bases at J, with 17 bases between. The CDR3 DNA follows: TGTGCCTGGAGTGTACGTGAATACCCGGTGGATTCACCCCTCCACTTT. Its protein product is CAWSVREYPVDSPLHF. Using reference TRBV30 and TRBJ1-6 for the parts outside the CDR3, the full variable domain is SQTIHQWPATLVQPVGSPLSLECTVEGTSNPNLYWYRQAAGRGLQLLFYSVGIGQISSEVPQNLSASRPQDRQFILSSKKLLLSDSGFYLCAWSVREYPVDSPLHFGNGTRLTVT.

This chain uses TRBV7-2 with TRBJ1-4, with a tentative D call TRBD1 (6 bases). V was shortened by 1 base and J by 1 base, with 7 bases between the two germline ends. The CDR3 length is 15 residues. The V gene's germline CDR1 is SGHTA and CDR2 FQGNSA. CDR3 coding DNA: TGTGCCAGCAGCTTAGGGGGGCAAACTAATGAAAAACTGTTTTTT. It is translated as CASSLGGQTNEKLFF.

This clone was counted between two and nine times. The germline gene is not matched at one end of the junction; a read error may be the cause. The V gene is TRBV7-7, the J gene TRBJ2-1; TRBD1 aligns across 7 bases. The germline V gene has CDR1 SSHAT and CDR2 FNYEAQ (reference sequence). The CDR3 runs 14 residues. The CDR3 sequence is CASSKGTAKNEQFF. CDR3 nucleotides: TGTGCTAGCAGCAAAGGGACAGCCAAAAATGAGCAGTTCTTC. Looking up the rest from reference TRBV7-7 and TRBJ2-1 gives the full variable domain: GAGVSQSPRYKVTKRGQDVTLRCDPISSHATLYWYQQALGQGPEFLTYFNYEAQPDKSGLPSDRFSAERPEGSISTLTIQRTEQRDSAMYRCASSKGTAKNEQFFGPGTRLTVL.

The chain combines TRBV7-9 with TRBJ2-7; D tentatively reads TRBD1 or TRBD2 (5 bases each). Trimming took 1 base from V and 6 from J, leaving 10 bases between them. From germline, CDR1 is SEHNR and CDR2 FQNEAQ (reference sequence). This CDR3 comprises 13 residues. CDR3 residues: CASSLGGVGEQYF. CDR3 coding DNA: TGTGCCAGCAGCTTAGGAGGGGTTGGCGAGCAGTACTTC.

This chain uses TRBV30 with TRBJ1-2; 9 positions match TRBD1. Germline CDR1 reads GTSNPN; CDR2 reads SVGIG (reference sequence). The CDR3 totals 13 residues. The ends lost 5 bases at V and 4 bases at J; junction bases unmatched: 5. CDR3 sequence reads: CAWLGQGSYGYTF. CDR3 coding DNA: TGTGCCTGGTTAGGACAGGGGAGCTATGGCTACACCTTC. Full variable domain (rest looked up from reference TRBV30 and TRBJ1-2): SQTIHQWPATLVQPVGSPLSLECTVEGTSNPNLYWYRQAAGRGLQLLFYSVGIGQISSEVPQNLSASRPQDRQFILSSKKLLLSDSGFYLCAWLGQGSYGYTFGSGTRLTVV.

This clone has more than one count but fewer than ten. The chain recombines TRBV2 with TRBJ2-1; 9 bases are shared with TRBD1. CDR1 is SNHLY, CDR2 FYNNEI, per germline. Trimming removed 7 bases from V and 8 bases from J; junction bases left unmatched: 6. The CDR3 has 13 amino acids. DNA of the CDR3: TGTGCCAGCACCACAGGGGGCTGGGATGAGCAGTTCTTC. It specifies CASTTGGWDEQFF.

The chain links TRBV28 to TRBJ2-7; a possible D gene is TRBD1 (6 bases). Between the trimmed V and J ends, which lost 6 bases and 3 bases, there was a span of 15 bases. Germline V gene data show CDR1 as MDHEN and CDR2 as SYDVKM. The CDR3 consists of 14 residues. Here the CDR3 DNA reads TGTGCCAGCAGCCAACAGGGTACGGACTACGAGCAGTACTTC. It translates to CASSQQGTDYEQYF.

The rearrangement uses TRBV19 and TRBJ2-1; 10 nucleotides align to TRBD2. This CDR3 has 14 amino acids. V lost 6 bases to trimming and J lost 6 bases; unmatched junction nucleotides: 5. The germline V gene encodes CDR1 LNHDA and CDR2 SQIVND (reference sequence). CDR3 bases: TGTGCCAGTAGGACACTAGCGGGGACCAATGAGCAGTTCTTC. As protein: CASRTLAGTNEQFF.

J is TRBJ2-7 and V is TRBV9, with TRBD1 matching over 9 bases. The CDR3 spans 14 residues. Per the germline V gene, CDR1 is SGDLS and CDR2 is YYNGEE. The J segment lost 7 bases and the V segment lost 4 bases, leaving 9 bases of the junction unmatched. The CDR3 region is CASSSGTGPGEQYF. The CDR3 region has the DNA TGTGCCAGCAGCTCCGGGACAGGGCCGGGAGAGCAGTACTTC.

V usage is TRBV6-5 and J usage is TRBJ2-1, with 9 nucleotides matching TRBD1. Germline-derived CDR1 and CDR2 are MNHEY and SVGAGI. The V gene end was trimmed by 0 bases and the J gene end by 6 bases; junction bases not matched to a gene: 3. This CDR3 region has 15 residues. CDR3 sequence: CASSYSPGQGNEQFF. The CDR3 bases are TGTGCCAGCAGTTACTCACCGGGACAGGGCAATGAGCAGTTCTTC.

The genes are TRBV5-1 and TRBJ2-5; no clear D gene. With 4 bases removed from V and 7 bases from J, the gap between germline ends came to 17 bases. The germline V gene has CDR1 SGHRS and CDR2 YFSETQ. The CDR3 length is 14 residues. The CDR3: CASSTSDPTATQYF. DNA of the CDR3: TGCGCCAGCAGCACCTCGGATCCGACGGCGACCCAGTACTTC.

The chain uses TRBV4-1 and TRBJ2-6, with D hard to call. Germline V gene sequence: CDR1 MGHRA, CDR2 YSYEKL. The CDR3 totals 17 residues. V was pared by 0 bases and J by 0 bases, with 9 bases between. The CDR3 sequence is CASSQDHGRSGANVLTF. The DNA for the CDR3 is TGCGCCAGCAGCCAAGATCACGGGCGCTCTGGGGCCAACGTCCTGACTTTC.